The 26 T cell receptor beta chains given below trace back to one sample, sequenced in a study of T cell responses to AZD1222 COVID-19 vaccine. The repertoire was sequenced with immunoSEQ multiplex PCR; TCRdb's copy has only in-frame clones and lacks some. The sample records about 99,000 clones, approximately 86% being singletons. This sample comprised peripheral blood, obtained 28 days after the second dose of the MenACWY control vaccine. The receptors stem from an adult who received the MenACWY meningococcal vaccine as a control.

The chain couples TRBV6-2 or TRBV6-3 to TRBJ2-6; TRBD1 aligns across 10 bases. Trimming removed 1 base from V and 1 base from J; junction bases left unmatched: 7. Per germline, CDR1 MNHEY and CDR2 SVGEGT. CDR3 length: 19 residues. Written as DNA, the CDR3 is TGTGCCAGCAGTTACTTCGGGACAGGGGTCTTGTCTGGGGCCAACGTCCTGACTTTC. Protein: CASSYFGTGVLSGANVLTF.

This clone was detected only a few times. The CDR3 nucleotides are TGTGCCAGCAGCTTGGCGTTGATCGCGGGGCTGAGCTATGGCTACACCTTC. Its protein is CASSLALIAGLSYGYTF. The J gene is TRBJ1-2, the V gene TRBV5-6; maybe TRBD1 (5 bases). V shed 0 bases and J shed 4 bases, with 19 bases lying between them. The CDR3 is made up of 17 amino acids. Germline-derived CDR1 and CDR2 are SGHDT and YYEEEE. Full variable domain (outside the CDR3, taken from reference TRBV5-6 and TRBJ1-2): DAGVTQSPTHLIKTRGQQVTLRCSPKSGHDTVSWYQQALGQGPQFIFQYYEEEERQRGNFPDRFSGHQFPNYSSELNVNALLLGDSALYLCASSLALIAGLSYGYTFGSGTRLTVV.

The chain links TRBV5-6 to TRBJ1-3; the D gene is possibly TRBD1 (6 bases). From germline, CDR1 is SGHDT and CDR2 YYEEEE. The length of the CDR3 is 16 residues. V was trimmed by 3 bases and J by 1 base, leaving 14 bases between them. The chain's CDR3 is CASSSSGERSGNTIYF. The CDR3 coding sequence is TGTGCCAGCAGCTCATCAGGGGAAAGGTCTGGAAACACCATATATTTT.

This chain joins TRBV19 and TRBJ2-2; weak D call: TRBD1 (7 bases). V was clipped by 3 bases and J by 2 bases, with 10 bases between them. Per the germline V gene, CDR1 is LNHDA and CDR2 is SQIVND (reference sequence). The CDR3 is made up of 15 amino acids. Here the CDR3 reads CASSIQGGNTGELFF. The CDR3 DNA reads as TGTGCCAGTAGTATCCAGGGGGGAAACACCGGGGAGCTGTTTTTT.

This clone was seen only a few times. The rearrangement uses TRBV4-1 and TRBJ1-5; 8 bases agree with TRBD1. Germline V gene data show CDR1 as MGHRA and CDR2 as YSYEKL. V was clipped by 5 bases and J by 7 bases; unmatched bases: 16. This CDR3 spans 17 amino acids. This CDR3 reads CASSSGQGDLRRQPQHF. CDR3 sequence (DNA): TGCGCCAGCAGCTCCGGACAGGGAGATTTAAGGAGACAGCCCCAGCATTTT.

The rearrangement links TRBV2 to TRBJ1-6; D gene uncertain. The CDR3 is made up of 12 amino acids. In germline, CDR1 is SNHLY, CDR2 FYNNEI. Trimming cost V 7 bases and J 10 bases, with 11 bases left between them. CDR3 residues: CASTAGISPLHF. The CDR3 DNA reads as TGTGCCAGCACAGCGGGAATCTCACCCCTCCACTTT. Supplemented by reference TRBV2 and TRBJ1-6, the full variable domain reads EPEVTQTPSHQVTQMGQEVILRCVPISNHLYFYWYRQILGQKVEFLVSFYNNEISEKSEIFDDQFSVERPDGSNFTLKIRSTKLEDSAMYFCASTAGISPLHFGNGTRLTVT.

The CDR3 loop reads CASSYREGLAFF. CDR3 coding DNA: TGTGCCAGCAGTTACCGGGAAGGGCTAGCTTTCTTT. The rearrangement links TRBV6-2 or TRBV6-3 to TRBJ1-1, with unresolved D. The CDR3 runs 12 residues. The V gene's germline CDR1 is MNHEY and CDR2 SVGEGT. Trimming left V 2 bases short and J 10 bases short, with 11 bases between.

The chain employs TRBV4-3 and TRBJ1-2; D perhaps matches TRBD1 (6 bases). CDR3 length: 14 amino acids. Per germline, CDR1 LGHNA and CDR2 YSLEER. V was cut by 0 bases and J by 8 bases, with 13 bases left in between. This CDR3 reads CASSQDLGARGYTF. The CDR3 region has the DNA TGCGCCAGCAGCCAAGATCTGGGGGCGCGGGGCTACACCTTC.

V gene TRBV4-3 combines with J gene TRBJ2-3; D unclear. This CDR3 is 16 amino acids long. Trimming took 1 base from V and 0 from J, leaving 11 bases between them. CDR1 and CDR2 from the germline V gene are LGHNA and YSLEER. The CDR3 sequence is CASSQAGAASTDTQYF. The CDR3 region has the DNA TGCGCCAGCAGCCAAGCGGGCGCGGCTAGCACAGATACGCAGTATTTT.

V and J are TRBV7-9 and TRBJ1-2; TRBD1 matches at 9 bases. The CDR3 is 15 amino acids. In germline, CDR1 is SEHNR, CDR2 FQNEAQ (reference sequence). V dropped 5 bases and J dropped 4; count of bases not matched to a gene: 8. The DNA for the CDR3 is TGTGCCAGCAGCCGGGGACAGGGCACCATCTATGGCTACACCTTC. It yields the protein CASSRGQGTIYGYTF. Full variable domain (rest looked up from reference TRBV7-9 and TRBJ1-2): DTGVSQNPRHKITKRGQNVTFRCDPISEHNRLYWYRQTLGQGPEFLTYFQNEAQLEKSRLLSDRFSAERPKGSFSTLEIQRTEQGDSAMYLCASSRGQGTIYGYTFGSGTRLTVV.

CDR3 nucleotides: TGTGCCTGGAGTGTAACCAGGGCGTATGGCTACACCTTC. It encodes CAWSVTRAYGYTF. The chain employs TRBV30 and TRBJ1-2, with D maybe TRBD1 (5 bases). Trimming left V 0 bases short and J 5 bases short, with 10 bases between. Per the germline V gene, CDR1 is GTSNPN and CDR2 is SVGIG (reference sequence). The CDR3 has 13 amino acids.

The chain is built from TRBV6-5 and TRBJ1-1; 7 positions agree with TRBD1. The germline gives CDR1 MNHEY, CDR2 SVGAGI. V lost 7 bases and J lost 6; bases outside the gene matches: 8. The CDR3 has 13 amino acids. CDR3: CASIQGGVPEAFF. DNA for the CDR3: TGTGCCAGCATCCAGGGGGGGGTGCCTGAAGCTTTCTTT.

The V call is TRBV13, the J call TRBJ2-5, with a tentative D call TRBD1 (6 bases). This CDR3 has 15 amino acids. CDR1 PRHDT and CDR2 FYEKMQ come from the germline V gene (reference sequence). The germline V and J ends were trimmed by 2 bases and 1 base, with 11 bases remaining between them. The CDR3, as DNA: TGTGCCAGCAGCTTATTCAGGGGTCGCCAAGAGACCCAGTACTTC. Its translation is CASSLFRGRQETQYF.

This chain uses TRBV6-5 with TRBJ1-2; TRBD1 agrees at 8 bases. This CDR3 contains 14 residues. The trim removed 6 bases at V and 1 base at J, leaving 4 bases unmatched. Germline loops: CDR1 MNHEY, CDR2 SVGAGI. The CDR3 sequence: CASRQTGVNYGYTF. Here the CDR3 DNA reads TGTGCCAGCAGACAGACAGGGGTTAACTATGGCTACACCTTC.

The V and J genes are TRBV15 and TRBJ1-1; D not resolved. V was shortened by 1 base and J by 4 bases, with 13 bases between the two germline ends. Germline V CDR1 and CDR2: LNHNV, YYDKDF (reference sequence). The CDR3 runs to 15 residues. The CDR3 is CATSRGAPRGTEAFF. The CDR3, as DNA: TGTGCCACCAGCAGAGGGGCCCCACGGGGCACTGAAGCTTTCTTT.

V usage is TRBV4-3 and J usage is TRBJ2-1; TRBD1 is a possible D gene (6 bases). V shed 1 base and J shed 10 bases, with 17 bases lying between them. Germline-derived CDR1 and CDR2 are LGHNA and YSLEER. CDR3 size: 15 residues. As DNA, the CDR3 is TGCGCCAGCAGCCAAGGGTTAGCCGGAGACAGGGAGCAGTTCTTC. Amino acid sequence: CASSQGLAGDREQFF.

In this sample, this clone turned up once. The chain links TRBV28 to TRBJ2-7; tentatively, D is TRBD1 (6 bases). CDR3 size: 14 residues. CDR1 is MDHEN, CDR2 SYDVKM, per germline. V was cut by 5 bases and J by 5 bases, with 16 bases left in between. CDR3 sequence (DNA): TGTGCCAGCAGTATCCTACAGGGCTACAACGAGCAGTACTTC. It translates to CASSILQGYNEQYF.

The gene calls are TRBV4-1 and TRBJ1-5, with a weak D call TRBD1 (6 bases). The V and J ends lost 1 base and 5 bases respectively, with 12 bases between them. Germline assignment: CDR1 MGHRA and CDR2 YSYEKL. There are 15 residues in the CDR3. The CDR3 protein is CASSQAEGGYQPQHF. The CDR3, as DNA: TGCGCCAGCAGCCAAGCAGAAGGGGGTTATCAGCCCCAGCATTTT.

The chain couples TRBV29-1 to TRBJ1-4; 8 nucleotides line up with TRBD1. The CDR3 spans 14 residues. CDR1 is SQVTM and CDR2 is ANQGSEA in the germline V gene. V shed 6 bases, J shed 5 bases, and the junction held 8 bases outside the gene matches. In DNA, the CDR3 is TGCAGCGTACGAATACAGGGGGAGAATGAAAAACTGTTTTTT. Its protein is CSVRIQGENEKLFF.

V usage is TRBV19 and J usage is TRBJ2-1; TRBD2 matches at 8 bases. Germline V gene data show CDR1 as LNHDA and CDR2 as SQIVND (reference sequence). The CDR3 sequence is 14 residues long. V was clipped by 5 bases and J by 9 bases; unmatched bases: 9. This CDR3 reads CASSPQESGGEQFF. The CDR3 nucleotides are TGTGCCAGTAGTCCCCAGGAGAGCGGGGGTGAGCAGTTCTTC.

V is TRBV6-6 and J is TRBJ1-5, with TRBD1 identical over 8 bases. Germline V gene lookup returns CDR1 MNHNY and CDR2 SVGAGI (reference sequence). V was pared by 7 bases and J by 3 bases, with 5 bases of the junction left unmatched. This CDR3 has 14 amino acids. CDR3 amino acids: CASTGQGFNQPQHF. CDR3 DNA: TGTGCCAGCACCGGACAGGGCTTCAATCAGCCCCAGCATTTT.

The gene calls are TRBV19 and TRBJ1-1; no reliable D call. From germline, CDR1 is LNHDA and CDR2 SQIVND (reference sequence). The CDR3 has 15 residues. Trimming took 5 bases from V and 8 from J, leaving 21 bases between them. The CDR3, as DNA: TGTGCCAGTAGTCGCGAGGGAACCGTCAGGCGGGAAGCTTTCTTT. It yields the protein CASSREGTVRREAFF.

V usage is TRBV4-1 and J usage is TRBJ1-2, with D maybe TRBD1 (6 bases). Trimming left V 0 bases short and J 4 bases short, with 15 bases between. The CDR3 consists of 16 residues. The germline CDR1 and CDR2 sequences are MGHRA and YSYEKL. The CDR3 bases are TGCGCCAGCAGCCAAGATGGCGGAACAGGGCTCTATGGCTACACCTTC. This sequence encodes CASSQDGGTGLYGYTF.

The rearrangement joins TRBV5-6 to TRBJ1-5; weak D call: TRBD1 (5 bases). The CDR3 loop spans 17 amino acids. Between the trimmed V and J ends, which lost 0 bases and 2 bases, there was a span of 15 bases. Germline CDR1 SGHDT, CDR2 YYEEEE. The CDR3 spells CASSLGQGGWRNQPQHF. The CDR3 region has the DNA TGTGCCAGCAGCTTGGGGCAGGGAGGGTGGCGCAATCAGCCCCAGCATTTT.

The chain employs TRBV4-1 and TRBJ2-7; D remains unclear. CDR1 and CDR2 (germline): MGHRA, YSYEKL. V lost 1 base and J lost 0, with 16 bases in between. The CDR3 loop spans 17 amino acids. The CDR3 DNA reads TGCGCCAGCAGCCAAGGCCCCCGTGGGTACAGCTCCTACGAGCAGTACTTC. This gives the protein CASSQGPRGYSSYEQYF.

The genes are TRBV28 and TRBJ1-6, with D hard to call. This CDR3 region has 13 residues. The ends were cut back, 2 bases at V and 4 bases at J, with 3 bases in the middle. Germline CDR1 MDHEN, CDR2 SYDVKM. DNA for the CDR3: TGTGCCAGCAGTTTACCTTATAATTCACCCCTCCACTTT. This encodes CASSLPYNSPLHF.